These T cell receptor beta chains were read from a single sample in a study of vaccination effects on CD4 cells after COVID-19. No cognate antigen is known for these TCRs. Generated by immunoSEQ multiplex PCR, the TCRdb table keeps only in-frame clones and is missing some. The table has 27,000 or so clones, around 75% seen once; the top ten hold roughly 22%. Sequenced material: CD4+ T cells from PBMCs cultured with HCoV-NL63 spike peptides, taken before COVID-19 vaccination. These receptors were obtained from a human donor who received a COVID-19 vaccine. Both conserved end residues are part of each CDR3. Fields, in order: D gene, CDR3 length, clone size, V gene, J gene, CDR3 DNA, CDR3 protein. A D gene is named only where the DNA matches it firmly. The size of a clone is reported for some rows only, either as once, few or many, or as a class for expanded clones.

D: NA; length: 14; size: NA; V: TRBV19; J: TRBJ1-1; DNA: TGTGCCAGTAGTATAGTCGGTATGACACCATACGCTTTCTTT; CDR3: CASSIVGMTPYAFF
D: NA; length: 12; size: NA; V: TRBV11-2; J: TRBJ1-2; DNA: TGTGCCAGCTTGGGGGAGAACTATGGCTACACCTTC; CDR3: CASLGENYGYTF
D: TRBD2; length: 16; size: NA; V: TRBV28; J: TRBJ2-3; DNA: TGTGCCAGCAGCCCAGCGGGAGGTATTTTCACAGATACGCAGTATTTT; CDR3: CASSPAGGIFTDTQYF
D: NA; length: 17; size: NA; V: TRBV7-2; J: TRBJ2-7; DNA: TGTGCCAGCAGCTTTGGCGCTGGGCAGTACTCCTCCTACGAGCAGTACTTC; CDR3: CASSFGAGQYSSYEQYF
D: NA; length: 12; size: NA; V: TRBV9; J: TRBJ1-4; DNA: TGTGCCAGCAGCTGGGACAATGAAAAACTGTTTTTT; CDR3: CASSWDNEKLFF
D: NA; length: 15; size: NA; V: TRBV28; J: TRBJ2-7; DNA: TGTGCCAGCAGTTGGCGACGGGACATCTCCTACGAGCAGTACTTC; CDR3: CASSWRRDISYEQYF
D: NA; length: 13; size: NA; V: TRBV12-3/TRBV12-4; J: TRBJ1-1; DNA: TGTGCCAGCAGTTTATCCCCGGGGACTGAAGCTTTCTTT; CDR3: CASSLSPGTEAFF
D: NA; length: 15; size: few; V: TRBV7-9; J: TRBJ2-3; DNA: TGTGCCAGCATGGAGCGGCCGACTAGCACAGATACGCAGTATTTT; CDR3: CASMERPTSTDTQYF
D: TRBD2; length: 15; size: NA; V: TRBV5-1; J: TRBJ2-5; DNA: TGCGCCAGCAGCTTGGAATGGACTAGCGTAAAGACCCAGTACTTC; CDR3: CASSLEWTSVKTQYF
D: NA; length: 16; size: once; V: TRBV5-1; J: TRBJ2-3; DNA: TGCGCCAGCAGCTTGAGGCCCCCAGGAGGCACAGATACGCAGTATTTT; CDR3: CASSLRPPGGTDTQYF
D: TRBD2; length: 15; size: NA; V: TRBV5-1; J: TRBJ2-5; DNA: TGCGCCAGCAGCTTTAGCGGGAGGATGGAAGAGACCCAGTACTTC; CDR3: CASSFSGRMEETQYF
D: TRBD2; length: 14; size: NA; V: TRBV27; J: TRBJ2-5; DNA: TGTGCCAGCAGACCTAGCGGGAGAGGGGAGACCCAGTACTTC; CDR3: CASRPSGRGETQYF
D: NA; length: 17; size: NA; V: TRBV5-5; J: TRBJ1-3; DNA: TGTGCCAGCAGCTCCCCTGGGAGGGGGTTGTCTGGAAACACCATATATTTT; CDR3: CASSSPGRGLSGNTIYF
D: NA; length: 11; size: NA; V: TRBV7-2; J: TRBJ2-5; DNA: TGTGCCAGCAGCTTGGCGGGGCCTCTGTACTTC; CDR3: CASSLAGPLYF
D: NA; length: 12; size: NA; V: TRBV3-1/TRBV3-2; J: TRBJ1-2; DNA: TGTGCCAGCAGCCGAAGGGGGGATGGCTACACCTTC; CDR3: CASSRRGDGYTF
D: TRBD1; length: 14; size: few; V: TRBV28; J: TRBJ1-2; DNA: TGTGCCAGCACCTACATCGGGACAGGCTATGGCTACACCTTC; CDR3: CASTYIGTGYGYTF
D: TRBD2; length: 18; size: NA; V: TRBV9; J: TRBJ2-6; DNA: TGTGCCAGCAGCGGATCCCCGGGACTAGCCTCTGGGGCCAACGTCCTGACTTTC; CDR3: CASSGSPGLASGANVLTF
D: NA; length: 12; size: NA; V: TRBV7-2; J: TRBJ1-6; DNA: TGTGCCAGCAGCTTAGATTATGGGCCCCTCCACTTT; CDR3: CASSLDYGPLHF
D: TRBD2; length: 19; size: NA; V: TRBV3-1/TRBV3-2; J: TRBJ2-7; DNA: TGTGCCAGCAGCCTAGGACTAGCGGGGGCCCTTAGGGGATCCTACGAGCAGTACTTC; CDR3: CASSLGLAGALRGSYEQYF
D: NA; length: 13; size: NA; V: TRBV3-1/TRBV3-2; J: TRBJ2-7; DNA: TGTGCCAGCAGCCCAGCCTTGGGCTACGAGCAGTACTTC; CDR3: CASSPALGYEQYF
D: TRBD2; length: 15; size: once; V: TRBV6-5; J: TRBJ2-3; DNA: TGTGCCAGCAGGCTACTAGCGGAAAGCACAGATACGCAGTATTTT; CDR3: CASRLLAESTDTQYF
D: TRBD1; length: 12; size: NA; V: TRBV12-3/TRBV12-4; J: TRBJ2-5; DNA: TGTGCCAGCAGTTTCAGGGGGGAGACCCAGTACTTC; CDR3: CASSFRGETQYF
D: TRBD2; length: 16; size: once; V: TRBV9; J: TRBJ2-1; DNA: TGTGCCAGCAGCCCAAGCCCCGGGACTAGCGGCAATGAGCAGTTCTTC; CDR3: CASSPSPGTSGNEQFF